This section outlines one T cell receptor (beta chain) sequence together with its context. Its antigen is unidentified. This entry belongs to a study of CD8 T cells in ankylosing spondylitis. General study findings and limits: Disease-associated clones were CD8+ and fairly uncommon in peripheral blood. Prior literature has documented some motif variants in synovial fluid and blood from reactive arthritis. There was reportedly significant enrichment of clones that were disease-linked in matched ankylosing spondylitis synovial fluid. For ankylosing spondylitis blood, a TCR beta motif of several highly homologous variants appeared characteristic.

Using quantitative 5'-RACE with molecular barcodes, the authors made TCR beta libraries. TCRdb fed the 5' RACE reads into MiXCR, producing one record per CDR3 protein. The sample carries over 700,000 distinct CDR3 sequences, around 20% recorded once. The V gene's germline CDR1 is DFQATT and CDR2 SNEGSKA (reference sequence). This CDR3 has 14 amino acids. The trim removed 4 bases at V and 4 bases at J, leaving 7 bases unmatched. Sample: blood, either unsorted or a sorted T cell fraction (not recorded which). This chain uses TRBV20-1 with TRBJ1-1; TRBD1 aligns across 9 bases. The source is a male donor with ankylosing spondylitis. CDR3 nucleotides: TGCAGTGCTATTAGGGACAGGGTGGGCACTGAAGCTTTCTTT. Protein product: CSAIRDRVGTEAFF.